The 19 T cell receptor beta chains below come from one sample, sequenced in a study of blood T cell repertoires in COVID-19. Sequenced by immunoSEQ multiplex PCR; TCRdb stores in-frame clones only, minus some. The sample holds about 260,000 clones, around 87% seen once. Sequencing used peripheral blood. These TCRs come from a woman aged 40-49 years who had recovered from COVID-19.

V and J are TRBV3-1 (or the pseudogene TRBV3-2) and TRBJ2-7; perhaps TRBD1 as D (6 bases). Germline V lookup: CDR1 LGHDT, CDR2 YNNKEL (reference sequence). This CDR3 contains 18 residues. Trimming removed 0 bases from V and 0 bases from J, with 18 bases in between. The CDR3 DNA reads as TGTGCCAGCAGCCAAGACCCGGGACCGGGACAAATCTCCTACGAGCAGTACTTC. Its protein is CASSQDPGPGQISYEQYF.

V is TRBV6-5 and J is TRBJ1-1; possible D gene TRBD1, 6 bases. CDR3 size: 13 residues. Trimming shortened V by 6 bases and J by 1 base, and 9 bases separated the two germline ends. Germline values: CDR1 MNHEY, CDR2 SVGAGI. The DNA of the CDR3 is TGTGCCAGCAGGGACAGACAGAACACTGAAGCTTTCTTT. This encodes CASRDRQNTEAFF.

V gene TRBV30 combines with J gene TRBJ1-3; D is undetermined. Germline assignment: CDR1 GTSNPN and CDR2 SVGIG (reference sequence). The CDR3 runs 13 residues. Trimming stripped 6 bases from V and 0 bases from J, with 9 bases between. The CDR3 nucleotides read TGTGCCTGTTACCGCAGCTCTGGAAACACCATATATTTT. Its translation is CACYRSSGNTIYF.

For the CDR3, the DNA is TGTGCCAGCAGTTTGGACAGTAACGTAAATCAGCCCCAGCATTTT. Its translation: CASSLDSNVNQPQHF. The V call is TRBV2, the J call TRBJ1-5; possible D gene TRBD1, 6 bases. Trimming took off 5 bases at V and 4 bases at J, with 15 bases between the two ends. The V gene's germline CDR1 is SNHLY and CDR2 FYNNEI. This CDR3 comprises 15 residues.

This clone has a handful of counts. CDR3 loop: CASSNYWGGYYEQYF. CDR3 nucleotide sequence: TGTGCCAGCAGCAATTATTGGGGGGGATACTACGAGCAGTACTTC. The chain employs TRBV6-5 and TRBJ2-7; 7 bases line up with TRBD2. The V segment lost 6 bases and the J segment 3 bases; nucleotides outside the gene matches: 11. The germline gives CDR1 MNHEY, CDR2 SVGAGI. The CDR3 loop spans 15 amino acids.

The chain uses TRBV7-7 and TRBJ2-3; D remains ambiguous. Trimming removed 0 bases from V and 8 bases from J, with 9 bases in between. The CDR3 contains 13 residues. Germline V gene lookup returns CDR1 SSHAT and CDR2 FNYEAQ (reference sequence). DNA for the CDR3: TGTGCCAGCAGCTTAGCGCCCGCGTCTACGCAGTATTTT. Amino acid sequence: CASSLAPASTQYF.

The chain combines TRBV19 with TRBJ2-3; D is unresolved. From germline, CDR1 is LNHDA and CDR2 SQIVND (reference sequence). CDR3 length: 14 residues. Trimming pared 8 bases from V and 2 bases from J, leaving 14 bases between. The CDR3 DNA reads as TGTGCCAGTCGCGAGCACCCTTCCACAGATACGCAGTATTTT. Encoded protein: CASREHPSTDTQYF.

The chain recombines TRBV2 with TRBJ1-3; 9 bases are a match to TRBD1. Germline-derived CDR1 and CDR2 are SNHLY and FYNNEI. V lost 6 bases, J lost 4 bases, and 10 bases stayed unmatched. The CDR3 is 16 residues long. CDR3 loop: CASSPDRGRFGNTIYF. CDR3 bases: TGTGCCAGCAGCCCGGACAGGGGAAGGTTCGGAAACACCATATATTTT. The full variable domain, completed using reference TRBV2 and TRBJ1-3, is EPEVTQTPSHQVTQMGQEVILRCVPISNHLYFYWYRQILGQKVEFLVSFYNNEISEKSEIFDDQFSVERPDGSNFTLKIRSTKLEDSAMYFCASSPDRGRFGNTIYFGEGSWLTVV.

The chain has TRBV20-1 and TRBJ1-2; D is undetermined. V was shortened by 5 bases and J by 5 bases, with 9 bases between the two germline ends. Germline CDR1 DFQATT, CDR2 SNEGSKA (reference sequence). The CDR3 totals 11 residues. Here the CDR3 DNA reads TGCAGTGCTCAATTAGAATATGGCTACACCTTC. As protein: CSAQLEYGYTF.

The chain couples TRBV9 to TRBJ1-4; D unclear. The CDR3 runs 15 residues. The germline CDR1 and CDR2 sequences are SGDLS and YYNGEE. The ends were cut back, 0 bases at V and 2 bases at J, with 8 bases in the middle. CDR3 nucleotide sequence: TGTGCCAGCAGCGTAGCCAGTTGGACTAATGAAAAACTGTTTTTT. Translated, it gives CASSVASWTNEKLFF.

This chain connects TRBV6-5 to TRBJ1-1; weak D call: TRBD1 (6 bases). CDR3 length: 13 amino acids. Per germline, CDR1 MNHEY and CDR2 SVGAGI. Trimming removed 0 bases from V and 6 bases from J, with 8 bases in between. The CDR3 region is CASSYSGGPEAFF. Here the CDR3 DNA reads TGTGCCAGCAGTTACTCGGGGGGGCCTGAAGCTTTCTTT.

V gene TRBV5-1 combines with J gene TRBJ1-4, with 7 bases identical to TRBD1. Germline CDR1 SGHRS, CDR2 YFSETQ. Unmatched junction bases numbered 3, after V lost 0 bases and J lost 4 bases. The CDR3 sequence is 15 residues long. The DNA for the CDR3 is TGCGCCAGCAGCTTGGAAGCAGGGGGTAATGAAAAACTGTTTTTT. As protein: CASSLEAGGNEKLFF. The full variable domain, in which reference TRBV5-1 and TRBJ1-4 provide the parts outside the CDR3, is KAGVTQTPRYLIKTRGQQVTLSCSPISGHRSVSWYQQTPGQGLQFLFEYFSETQRNKGNFPGRFSGRQFSNSRSEMNVSTLELGDSALYLCASSLEAGGNEKLFFGSGTQLSVL.

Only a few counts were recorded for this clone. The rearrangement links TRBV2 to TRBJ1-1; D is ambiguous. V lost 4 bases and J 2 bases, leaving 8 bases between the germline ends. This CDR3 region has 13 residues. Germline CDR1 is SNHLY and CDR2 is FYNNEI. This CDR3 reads CASSAGPNTEAFF. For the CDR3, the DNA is TGTGCCAGCAGTGCCGGTCCTAACACTGAAGCTTTCTTT.

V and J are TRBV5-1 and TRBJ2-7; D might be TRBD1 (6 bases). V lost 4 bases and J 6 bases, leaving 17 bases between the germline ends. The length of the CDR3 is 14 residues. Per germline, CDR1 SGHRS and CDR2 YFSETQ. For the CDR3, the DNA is TGCGCCAGCAGCAAGGGACCGACCAGGGGCGAGCAGTACTTC. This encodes CASSKGPTRGEQYF.

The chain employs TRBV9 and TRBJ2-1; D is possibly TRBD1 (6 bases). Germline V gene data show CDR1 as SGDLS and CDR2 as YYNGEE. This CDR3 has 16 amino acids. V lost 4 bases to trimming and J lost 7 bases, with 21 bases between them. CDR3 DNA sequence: TGTGCCAGCAGCCCAAGGGGGAGCATATTGGGTAATGAGCAGTTCTTC. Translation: CASSPRGSILGNEQFF.

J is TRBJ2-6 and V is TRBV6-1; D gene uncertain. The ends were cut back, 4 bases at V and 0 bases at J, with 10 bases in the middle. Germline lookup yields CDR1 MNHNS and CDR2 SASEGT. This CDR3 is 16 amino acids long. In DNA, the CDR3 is TGTGCCAGCAGTGGCTATCGCCGCTCTGGGGCCAACGTCCTGACTTTC. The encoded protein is CASSGYRRSGANVLTF.

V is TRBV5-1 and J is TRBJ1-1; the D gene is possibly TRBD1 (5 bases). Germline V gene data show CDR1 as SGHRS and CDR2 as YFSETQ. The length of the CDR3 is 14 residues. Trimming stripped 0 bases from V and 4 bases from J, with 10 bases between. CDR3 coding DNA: TGCGCCAGCAGCTTGGAGGGACTCGTCACTGAAGCTTTCTTT. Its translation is CASSLEGLVTEAFF.

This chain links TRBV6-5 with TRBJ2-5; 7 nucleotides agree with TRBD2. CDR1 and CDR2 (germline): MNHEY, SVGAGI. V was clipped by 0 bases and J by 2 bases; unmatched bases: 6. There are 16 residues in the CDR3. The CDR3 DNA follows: TGTGCCAGCAGTTACTCGGGGGGGACCCTTCAAGAGACCCAGTACTTC. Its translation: CASSYSGGTLQETQYF.

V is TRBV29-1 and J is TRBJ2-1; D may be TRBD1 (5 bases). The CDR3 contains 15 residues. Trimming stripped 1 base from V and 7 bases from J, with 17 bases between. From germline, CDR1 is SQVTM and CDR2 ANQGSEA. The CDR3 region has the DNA TGCAGCGTTGAAGGTGGCAGGGCGAGTAGGAATGAGCAGTTCTTC. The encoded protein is CSVEGGRASRNEQFF.